Each of the 10 T cell receptor beta chains below was sequenced from the same sample in a study of CD8+ T cells in alopecia areata. As the sequencing template, cDNA was produced by extracting RNA and reverse transcribing it. The protocol was immunoSEQ multiplex PCR, while the TCRdb copy is restricted to in-frame clones and leaves out a portion. The sample lists about 140,000 clones; about 88% were seen once. Sample treatment: oral pan-JAK inhibitor, 5-10 mg twice daily. The sample consisted of CD8+ T cells sorted from blood, taken at week 4, from a patient treated with tofacitinib. These receptors were collected from a human donor with alopecia areata.

Comments on this clone: At one boundary the junction diverges from the germline segment, which might be a read error. The rearrangement joins TRBV7-6 to TRBJ1-1; D is unclear. The CDR3 is made up of 12 amino acids. CDR1 SGHVS and CDR2 FNYEAQ come from the germline V gene. Here the CDR3 DNA reads TGTGCCAGCAGCTTACGGAACAGTGAAGCTTTCTTT. Amino acids: CASSLRNSEAFF.

The chain is built from TRBV19 and TRBJ1-5; D gene ambiguous. This CDR3 has 15 amino acids. Per germline, CDR1 LNHDA and CDR2 SQIVND (reference sequence). The V end lost 1 base, the J end lost 0 bases, and 7 bases lay between the germline ends. CDR3 in DNA: TGTGCCAGTAGTATAGGTGGGGATAGCAATCAGCCCCAGCATTTT. It is translated as CASSIGGDSNQPQHF.

The chain combines TRBV10-2 with TRBJ2-7; D uncertain. V lost 4 bases and J 0 bases, leaving 7 bases between the germline ends. CDR3 size: 13 residues. Per germline, CDR1 WSHSY and CDR2 SAAADI. The CDR3 region has the DNA TGCGCCAGCAGTGCTTACACCTCCTACGAGCAGTACTTC. Translating it yields CASSAYTSYEQYF.

This chain's CDR3 is CASSDLSGLAVSGANVLTF. Written as DNA, the CDR3 is TGTGCCAGCAGTGATCTGTCGGGACTAGCGGTCTCTGGGGCCAACGTCCTGACTTTC. The chain is built from TRBV2 and TRBJ2-6; 11 bases are shared with TRBD2. Germline V gene lookup returns CDR1 SNHLY and CDR2 FYNNEI. Germline trimming cut 3 bases from V and 0 bases from J; bases unmatched to any gene: 7. This CDR3 has 19 residues.

The V call is TRBV4-1, the J call TRBJ1-4; D gene ambiguous. The V end lost 1 base, the J end lost 6 bases, and 9 bases lay between the germline ends. Germline-derived CDR1 and CDR2 are MGHRA and YSYEKL. CDR3 length: 14 amino acids. CDR3 coding DNA: TGCGCCAGCAGCCAAGTGGACGGGGATGAAAAACTGTTTTTT. This translates into CASSQVDGDEKLFF.

The chain uses TRBV7-8 and TRBJ2-7; D is unresolved. V shed 6 bases and J shed 3 bases, with 9 bases lying between them. Germline V gene sequence: CDR1 SGHVS, CDR2 FQNEAQ. The CDR3 covers 12 residues. The CDR3 reads CASRARFYEQYF. The CDR3 DNA sequence: TGTGCCAGCAGGGCGAGGTTCTACGAGCAGTACTTC.

This clone was observed once. The gene calls are TRBV27 and TRBJ2-1; TRBD1 aligns across 7 bases. J lost 8 bases, V lost 10 bases, and 8 bases had no gene match. CDR1 and CDR2 (germline): MNHEY, SMNVEV (reference sequence). The CDR3 loop spans 12 amino acids. CDR3 sequence (DNA): TGTGCCACCAGGGACAGCTCCTATGAGCAGTTCTTC. Amino acid sequence: CATRDSSYEQFF.

J is TRBJ2-5 and V is TRBV6-6; 11 bases are shared with TRBD2. The CDR3 is made up of 14 amino acids. Germline-derived CDR1 and CDR2 are MNHNY and SVGAGI (reference sequence). V lost 6 bases, J lost 3 bases, and 3 bases stayed unmatched. The CDR3 sequence: CASRPGLAEETQYF. CDR3 nucleotides: TGTGCCAGCAGGCCGGGACTAGCGGAAGAGACCCAGTACTTC.

This clone has just one count. The chain is built from TRBV4-1 and TRBJ2-1; 7 nucleotides align to TRBD1. The ends lost 3 bases at V and 2 bases at J; junction bases unmatched: 4. CDR3 length: 15 amino acids. Germline assignment: CDR1 MGHRA and CDR2 YSYEKL. The CDR3 region has the DNA TGCGCCAGCAGCCAGGGGGACAGTCCCTACAATGAGCAGTTCTTC. It specifies CASSQGDSPYNEQFF.

The chain employs TRBV27 and TRBJ2-3; no firm D call. The V gene lost 7 bases and the J gene lost 3 bases, with 11 bases spanning the gap. CDR3 length: 13 residues. CDR1 is MNHEY and CDR2 is SMNVEV in the germline V gene (reference sequence). CDR3 protein: CASNQMGTDTQYF. The CDR3 nucleotides read TGTGCCAGCAACCAAATGGGGACAGATACGCAGTATTTT.